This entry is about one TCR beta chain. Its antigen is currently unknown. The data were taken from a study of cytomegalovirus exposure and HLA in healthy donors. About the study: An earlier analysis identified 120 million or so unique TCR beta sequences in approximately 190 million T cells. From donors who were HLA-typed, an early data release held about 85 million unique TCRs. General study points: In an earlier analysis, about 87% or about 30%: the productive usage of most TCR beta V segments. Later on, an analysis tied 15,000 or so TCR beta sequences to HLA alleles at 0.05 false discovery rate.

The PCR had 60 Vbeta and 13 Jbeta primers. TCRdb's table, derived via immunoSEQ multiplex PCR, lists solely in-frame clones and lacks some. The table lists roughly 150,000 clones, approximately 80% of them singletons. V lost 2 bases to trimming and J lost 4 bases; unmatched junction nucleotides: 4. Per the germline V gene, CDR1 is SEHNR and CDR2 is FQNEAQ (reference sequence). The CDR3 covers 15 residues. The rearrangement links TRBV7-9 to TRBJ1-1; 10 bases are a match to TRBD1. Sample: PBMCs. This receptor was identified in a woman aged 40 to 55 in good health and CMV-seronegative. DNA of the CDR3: TGTGCCAGCAGCTTATCATGGACAGGGGGCACTGAAGCTTTCTTT. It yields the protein CASSLSWTGGTEAFF.